These 31 T cell receptor beta chains share one sample of origin, sequenced in a study of regulatory T cells in long-lasting Graves disease. Regarding time point: newly diagnosed GD, antithyroid drugs for less than 3 months. The TCR library used RNA extracted from PBMCs. Arm-PCR of CDR3 regions with iRepertoire HTBI primers generated TCR beta libraries. From the multiplex PCR reads, TCRdb called clonotypes with MiXCR, one entry per CDR3 protein. The data show approximately 400,000 distinct CDR3 sequences, around 11% seen once. A further study also used this sample, focusing on T cells in Graves' hyperthyroidism and ophthalmopathy.

The source was peripheral blood mononuclear cells (PBMCs), collected at new diagnosis, from a patient treated with antithyroid drugs. These receptors were taken from a woman between 18 and 30 years old with Graves disease.

Comments on this clonotype: A much more abundant neighbour one base away suggests this may be a read error. The V gene is TRBV20-1, the J gene TRBJ2-4, with 9 bases lining up with TRBD2. The ends lost 6 bases at V and 13 bases at J; junction bases unmatched: 16. From germline, CDR1 is DFQATT and CDR2 SNEGSKA (reference sequence). This CDR3 has 14 residues. The CDR3 sequence: CSALAGLAYNEQYF. Here the CDR3 DNA reads TGCAGTGCGCTAGCGGGATTAGCCTACAATGAGCAGTACTTC.

This clonotype has a count of ten or more. V usage is TRBV6-2 or TRBV6-3 and J usage is TRBJ2-1; 14 nucleotides match TRBD2. V gave up 4 bases and J gave up 9 bases; unmatched junction bases: 11. CDR3 length: 17 residues. Germline V gene data show CDR1 as MNHEY and CDR2 as SVGEGT. The CDR3 bases are TGTGCCAGCAGTTCCCCTACTAGACTAGCGGGGGGGTCTGAGCAGTTCTTC. Its protein product is CASSSPTRLAGGSEQFF.

This chain links TRBV29-1 with TRBJ1-2; tentatively, D is TRBD1 (6 bases). CDR1 and CDR2 (germline): SQVTM, ANQGSEA. The CDR3 runs 15 residues. The ends were cut back, 4 bases at V and 2 bases at J, with 17 bases in the middle. The CDR3 nucleotides are TGCAGCGTTGGTGAACAGGGTGGGTCCAACTATGGCTACACCTTC. Its protein product is CSVGEQGGSNYGYTF.

This clonotype was counted ten times or more. The chain couples TRBV20-1 to TRBJ2-7; TRBD2 matches at 11 bases. This CDR3 is 14 amino acids long. CDR1 DFQATT and CDR2 SNEGSKA come from the germline V gene (reference sequence). Trimming took 5 bases from V and 4 from J; bases not matched to a gene: 7. The CDR3 sequence is CSAPRLAGTYEQYF. As DNA, the CDR3 is TGCAGTGCTCCCAGACTAGCGGGAACATACGAGCAGTACTTC.

This clonotype was seen at least ten times. The V call is TRBV27, the J call TRBJ2-1; 9 nucleotides match TRBD2. Looked up from germline, CDR1 is MNHEY and CDR2 is SMNVEV (reference sequence). The J segment lost 5 bases and the V segment lost 0 bases, leaving 8 bases of the junction unmatched. The CDR3 is made up of 17 amino acids. The CDR3: CASSLSPWTSAHNEQFF. The CDR3 DNA follows: TGTGCCAGCAGTTTATCGCCTTGGACTAGCGCCCACAATGAGCAGTTCTTC.

This clonotype was seen repeatedly, ten times or more. The genes are TRBV7-2 and TRBJ2-7; TRBD1 might be the D (5 bases). The CDR3 contains 12 residues. Germline CDR1 and CDR2: SGHTA and FQGNSA. Trimming took off 5 bases at V and 3 bases at J, with 8 bases between the two ends. The CDR3 DNA follows: TGTGCCAGCAGCATCAGGGTCTACGAGCAGTACTTC. Its translation: CASSIRVYEQYF.

A few counts support this clonotype. V is TRBV19 and J is TRBJ1-2; 9 nucleotides agree with TRBD1. The CDR3 length is 14 residues. V gave up 5 bases and J gave up 6 bases; unmatched junction bases: 7. CDR1 LNHDA and CDR2 SQIVND come from the germline V gene (reference sequence). The CDR3 here is CASSYAQGANGYTF. DNA of the CDR3: TGTGCCAGTAGTTACGCACAGGGGGCTAATGGCTACACCTTC.

The V call is TRBV4-1, the J call TRBJ1-1, with a weak D call TRBD1 (5 bases). Germline-derived CDR1 and CDR2 are MGHRA and YSYEKL. The CDR3 has 17 residues. V was clipped by 1 base and J by 2 bases, with 17 bases between them. Written as DNA, the CDR3 is TGCGCCAGCAGCCAAGGTAATTGGTTCCAGGGCAACACTGAAGCTTTCTTT. It specifies CASSQGNWFQGNTEAFF.

This clonotype was seen repeatedly, ten times or more. The CDR3 coding sequence is TGTGCCACGATTACATCGACAGAGACCTACGAGCAGTACTTC. Amino acids: CATITSTETYEQYF. The chain recombines TRBV28 with TRBJ2-7, with D perhaps matching TRBD1 (5 bases). Trimming pared 10 bases from V and 2 bases from J, leaving 18 bases between. This CDR3 region has 14 residues. Germline V lookup: CDR1 MDHEN, CDR2 SYDVKM.

This clonotype was counted ten times or more. This chain connects TRBV7-2 to TRBJ1-5; TRBD1 is a possible D gene (5 bases). V was shortened by 10 bases and J by 0 bases, with 13 bases between the two germline ends. The CDR3 has 14 residues. Germline loops: CDR1 SGHTA, CDR2 FQGNSA. The CDR3 here is CAIGVGDSNQPQHF. DNA for the CDR3: TGTGCCATCGGGGTAGGGGATAGCAATCAGCCCCAGCATTTT.

A few counts support this clonotype. The chain is built from TRBV7-8 and TRBJ2-3; maybe TRBD2 (5 bases). In germline, CDR1 is SGHVS, CDR2 FQNEAQ. Between the trimmed V and J ends, which lost 1 base and 6 bases, there was a span of 11 bases. CDR3 length: 14 residues. Here the CDR3 reads CASSLVSGKDTQYF. The CDR3 DNA follows: TGTGCCAGCAGCTTAGTGTCGGGGAAGGATACGCAGTATTTT.

On this clonotype itself: Compared with germline, one end of the junction differs, possibly owing to a read error. The V call is TRBV30, the J call TRBJ1-1; D possibly corresponds to TRBD1 (6 bases). Germline-derived CDR1 and CDR2 are GTSNPN and SVGIG (reference sequence). This CDR3 contains 12 residues. The CDR3 DNA follows: TGTGCCTCCGGGACATTGGGTACTGAAGCTCTCTTT. This codes for CASGTLGTEALF. Based on the CDR3 plus reference TRBV30 and TRBJ1-1, the full variable domain is SQTIHQWPATLVQPVGSPLSLECTVEGTSNPNLYWYRQAAGRGLQLLFYSVGIGQISSEVPQNLSASRPQDRQFILSSKKLLLSDSGFYLCASGTLGTEALFGQGTRLTVV.

The gene calls are TRBV29-1 and TRBJ2-5; D is unresolved. The germline V and J ends were trimmed by 4 bases and 5 bases, with 17 bases remaining between them. This CDR3 contains 14 residues. Germline CDR1 and CDR2: SQVTM and ANQGSEA. In nucleotides, the CDR3 is TGCAGCGTTGTTGCTCGGCTGGTCGTGGAGACCCAGTACTTC. It yields the protein CSVVARLVVETQYF.

This clonotype was counted only a few times. The rearrangement joins TRBV10-3 to TRBJ2-7, with a weak D call TRBD2 (6 bases). The CDR3 sequence is 14 residues long. The V end was cut by 7 bases, the J end by 0 bases, with 13 bases between. In germline, CDR1 is ENHRY, CDR2 SYGVKD. DNA for the CDR3: TGTGCCATCACCGACGGACTATACTCCTACGAGCAGTACTTC. As protein: CAITDGLYSYEQYF.

This clonotype was picked up a small number of times. This chain uses TRBV13 with TRBJ2-1; D is possibly TRBD2 (6 bases). Germline values: CDR1 PRHDT, CDR2 FYEKMQ (reference sequence). This CDR3 contains 16 residues. The V and J ends lost 6 bases and 8 bases respectively, with 23 bases between them. DNA of the CDR3: TGTGCCAGCAGTGCCACCCTTGGCGGGGTTGGTCATGAGCAGTTCTTC. Translated, it gives CASSATLGGVGHEQFF.

This clonotype occurred many times. V is TRBV6-1 and J is TRBJ2-5; 8 bases line up with TRBD1. The CDR3 contains 15 residues. J gave up 5 bases and V 6 bases, and 11 bases lay outside the gene matches. Per the germline V gene, CDR1 is MNHNS and CDR2 is SASEGT. CDR3 in amino acids: CASSQRTGSSETQYF. The DNA for the CDR3 is TGTGCCAGCAGCCAGCGGACAGGGAGTAGTGAGACCCAGTACTTC.

Ten or more counts support this clonotype. The V call is TRBV20-1, the J call TRBJ2-1, with TRBD2 as a possible D gene (6 bases). The germline CDR1 and CDR2 sequences are DFQATT and SNEGSKA (reference sequence). Trimming stripped 2 bases from V and 2 bases from J, with 13 bases between. CDR3 size: 15 residues. CDR3 protein: CSARLARGTYNEQFF. CDR3 coding DNA: TGCAGTGCTAGACTAGCGAGAGGGACCTACAATGAGCAGTTCTTC.

In its sample, this clonotype was seen many times. The rearrangement joins TRBV4-3 to TRBJ2-1; D may be TRBD2 (6 bases). This CDR3 region has 14 residues. Deletions cut 1 base from V and 6 bases from J, with 10 bases between. Germline CDR1 reads LGHNA; CDR2 reads YSLEER. The CDR3 coding sequence is TGCGCCAGCAGCCAAGTACCCGGGGGCAATGAGCAGTTCTTC. Residues: CASSQVPGGNEQFF.

This clonotype was recorded many times. The chain has TRBV28 and TRBJ1-2; TRBD1 might be the D (6 bases). Deletions cut 7 bases from V and 2 bases from J, with 11 bases between. The CDR3 covers 13 residues. Germline V gene lookup returns CDR1 MDHEN and CDR2 SYDVKM. Written as DNA, the CDR3 is TGTGCCAGCAATTACAGGGAGAACTATGGCTACACCTTC. Translating gives CASNYRENYGYTF.

This clonotype was seen ten or more times. The CDR3 region is CASSGNIGEAFF. Here the CDR3 DNA reads TGCGCCAGCAGCGGGAACATTGGTGAAGCTTTCTTT. This chain joins TRBV5-1 and TRBJ1-1; D uncertain. The V end was cut by 4 bases, the J end by 7 bases, with 11 bases between. Germline CDR1 reads SGHRS; CDR2 reads YFSETQ. The CDR3 totals 12 residues.

V gene TRBV7-3 combines with J gene TRBJ2-1; D remains ambiguous. This CDR3 has 15 residues. V was trimmed by 2 bases and J by 0 bases, leaving 8 bases between them. The germline V gene has CDR1 SGHTA and CDR2 FQGTGA. CDR3 residues: CASSLRQSSYNEQFF. The CDR3 region has the DNA TGTGCCAGCAGCTTACGGCAAAGCTCCTACAATGAGCAGTTCTTC.

This clonotype was detected only a few times. CDR3 sequence (DNA): TGTGCCAGCAGCTTAGAAACAACGGAAGGGGCGCGTTACGAGCAGTACGTC. This codes for CASSLETTEGARYEQYV. This chain uses TRBV7-9 with TRBJ2-7; D perhaps matches TRBD1 (5 bases). There are 17 residues in the CDR3. From germline, CDR1 is SEHNR and CDR2 FQNEAQ (reference sequence). Trimming removed 1 base at V and 4 bases at J, with 20 bases between.

This clonotype was seen at least ten times. The chain combines TRBV7-8 with TRBJ2-7; 8 positions match TRBD2. Germline CDR1 reads SGHVS; CDR2 reads FQNEAQ. This CDR3 spans 16 amino acids. V trimming: 3 bases; J trimming: 4 bases; junction bases outside the gene matches: 11. CDR3 in amino acids: CASSLVLAGSLYEQYF. The CDR3 nucleotides read TGTGCCAGCAGCTTGGTTCTAGCGGGTTCCCTATACGAGCAGTACTTC.

The sample holds many counts of this clonotype. The chain has TRBV27 and TRBJ2-5; possibly TRBD1 for D (5 bases). The CDR3 has 15 amino acids. V lost 6 bases to trimming and J lost 4 bases, with 18 bases between them. CDR1 and CDR2 (germline): MNHEY, SMNVEV (reference sequence). DNA for the CDR3: TGTGCCAGCAGCTCAGGGTGGGCATCGGGAGAGACCCAGTACTTC. This encodes CASSSGWASGETQYF.

The rearrangement joins TRBV12-3 or TRBV12-4 to TRBJ2-1, with D possibly being TRBD1 or TRBD2 (5 bases each). This CDR3 spans 14 amino acids. Trimming pared 4 bases from V and 2 bases from J, leaving 9 bases between. The CDR3 reads CASSSGAAYNEQFF. CDR3 nucleotide sequence: TGTGCCAGCAGTTCCGGGGCAGCCTACAATGAGCAGTTCTTC.

This clonotype was seen repeatedly, ten times or more. The rearrangement joins TRBV7-2 to TRBJ2-5; D is perhaps TRBD2 (5 bases). In germline, CDR1 is SGHTA, CDR2 FQGNSA. The CDR3 spans 15 residues. V was shortened by 2 bases and J by 0 bases, with 10 bases between the two germline ends. The DNA of the CDR3 is TGTGCCAGCAGCTTACTTATCGGGGACCAAGAGACCCAGTACTTC. The encoded protein is CASSLLIGDQETQYF.

This clonotype was detected ten times or more. The chain links TRBV28 to TRBJ2-2; D is uncertain. Trimming removed 5 bases from V and 0 bases from J, with 13 bases in between. Germline CDR1 and CDR2: MDHEN and SYDVKM. The CDR3 extends over 16 amino acids. Here the CDR3 reads CASSLRRYANTGELFF. The DNA for the CDR3 is TGTGCCAGCAGTCTCAGACGGTATGCGAACACCGGGGAGCTGTTTTTT.

This clonotype was seen more than once but under ten times. The V gene is TRBV7-2, the J gene TRBJ2-7; 8 nucleotides align to TRBD2. The CDR3 is made up of 15 amino acids. Germline V CDR1 and CDR2: SGHTA, FQGNSA. V lost 2 bases to trimming and J lost 4 bases; unmatched junction nucleotides: 7. The CDR3 spells CASSLNTGGGYEQYF. CDR3 nucleotides: TGTGCCAGCAGCTTAAATACGGGAGGGGGTTACGAGCAGTACTTC.

The chain recombines TRBV7-2 with TRBJ2-7; TRBD2 agrees at 7 bases. The CDR3 loop spans 15 amino acids. The junction had 4 bases not matched to a gene; V was cut back by 2 bases and J by 0 bases. Per the germline V gene, CDR1 is SGHTA and CDR2 is FQGNSA. CDR3 amino acids: CASSLTSEGSYEQYF. The CDR3 bases are TGTGCCAGCAGCTTAACTAGCGAAGGCTCCTACGAGCAGTACTTC.

The V call is TRBV27, the J call TRBJ2-3; TRBD1 matches 7 bases. The end of the DNA is better explained by TRBJ2-7, so the J call may be wrong. The CDR3 has 17 amino acids. CDR1 is MNHEY, CDR2 SMNVEV, per germline (reference sequence). The CDR3 DNA sequence: TGTGCCAGCAGTCCCTCCCCCGGGACAGCTACCCCCTACGAGCAGTACTTC. Translating it yields CASSPSPGTATPYEQYF.

This clonotype has more than one count but fewer than ten. The chain links TRBV5-1 to TRBJ2-5, with D perhaps TRBD1 or TRBD2 (6 bases each). The V end lost 0 bases, the J end lost 5 bases, and 14 bases lay between the germline ends. The CDR3 contains 15 residues. Germline V CDR1 and CDR2: SGHRS, YFSETQ. The CDR3: CASSLAPPGGETQYF. CDR3 in DNA: TGCGCCAGCAGCTTGGCCCCCCCCGGGGGCGAGACCCAGTACTTC. The whole variable domain, remainder taken from reference TRBV5-1 and TRBJ2-5, is KAGVTQTPRYLIKTRGQQVTLSCSPISGHRSVSWYQQTPGQGLQFLFEYFSETQRNKGNFPGRFSGRQFSNSRSEMNVSTLELGDSALYLCASSLAPPGGETQYFGPGTRLLVL.